These 13 T cell receptor beta chains came from one sample sequenced in a study of T-cell memory formation after mild COVID-19 (dated by TCRdb to the early 2020s). Receptor amplification or capture employed 5' RACE. TCRdb names Illumina NovaSeq 6000 as the instrument used. TCRdb's own reprocessing of the public reads used fastp at Q25 and MiXCR and kept productive beta chains. Each entry merges the rows of one CDR3 protein and shows their most common DNA and genes. In all, the sample holds 280,000 or so distinct CDR3 sequences, and approximately 7.6% of those were seen once. The top ten constitute about 22% of the sample. The material sequenced was PBMCs or a T cell subset sorted from them (not recorded which). Every receptor here comes from a man between 18 and 29 years old who had mild COVID-19 (a few samples of this study predate the infection). The sample titles of this study are shuffled in the database, so cell type and time point are left out; the donor was told from shared clones.

Only a few counts were recorded for this clonotype. This rearrangement joins TRBV27 to TRBJ2-1, with a tentative D call TRBD1 (6 bases). CDR1 is MNHEY, CDR2 SMNVEV, per germline (reference sequence). Trimming took 7 bases from V and 6 from J, leaving 13 bases between them. The CDR3 is made up of 13 amino acids. The CDR3 DNA follows: TGTGCCAGCAATCAACAGGGAAGCAATGAGCAGTTCTTC. This encodes CASNQQGSNEQFF.

The table lists this clonotype with many counts. The chain employs TRBV7-9 and TRBJ1-2; 10 bases are shared with TRBD1. There are 16 residues in the CDR3. The germline V gene has CDR1 SEHNR and CDR2 FQNEAQ (reference sequence). J lost 8 bases, V lost 2 bases, and 11 bases had no gene match. As DNA, the CDR3 is TGTGCCAGCAGCTTACATGAGACAGGGGGCGCTTGGGGCTACACCTTC. This codes for CASSLHETGGAWGYTF.

Only a few counts were recorded for this clonotype. The chain couples TRBV7-2 to TRBJ1-4; D gene unclear. Germline assignment: CDR1 SGHTA and CDR2 FQGNSA. V was pared by 1 base and J by 8 bases, with 8 bases between. This CDR3 comprises 13 residues. The CDR3 here is CASSLGGGEKLFF. The CDR3, as DNA: TGTGCCAGCAGCTTAGGGGGAGGCGAAAAACTGTTTTTT.

In this sample, this clonotype turned up many times. The chain employs TRBV7-2 and TRBJ2-5; D is ambiguous. CDR3 length: 11 amino acids. V lost 5 bases and J 5 bases, leaving 6 bases between the germline ends. In germline, CDR1 is SGHTA, CDR2 FQGNSA. The CDR3 DNA reads as TGTGCCAGCAGCCGCGCTGAGACCCAGTACTTC. Amino acid sequence: CASSRAETQYF.

CDR3 coding DNA: TGTGCCAGCAGAAAACAGGGTTACTCTGGAAACACCATATATTTT. This gives the protein CASRKQGYSGNTIYF. The chain couples TRBV7-9 to TRBJ1-3; weak D call: TRBD1 (6 bases). The CDR3 has 15 residues. V was trimmed by 6 bases and J by 0 bases, leaving 12 bases between them. Germline CDR1 and CDR2: SEHNR and FQNEAQ (reference sequence).

The chain carries TRBV6-4 and TRBJ2-1; D gene unclear. The V end lost 6 bases, the J end lost 4 bases, and 10 bases lay between the germline ends. The CDR3 sequence is 13 residues long. CDR1 is MRHNA, CDR2 SNTAGT, per germline. The CDR3 protein is CASSDGFYNEQFF. In nucleotides, the CDR3 is TGTGCCAGCAGCGATGGCTTTTACAATGAGCAGTTCTTC.

The sample holds a few counts of this clonotype. V usage is TRBV10-3 and J usage is TRBJ2-7; 8 nucleotides agree with TRBD1. With 8 bases clipped from V and 2 bases from J, the junction kept 5 bases outside the gene matches. The germline gives CDR1 ENHRY, CDR2 SYGVKD. CDR3 size: 13 residues. CDR3: CAIAGTGPYEQYF. The DNA of the CDR3 is TGTGCCATCGCCGGGACAGGCCCCTACGAGCAGTACTTC.

V and J are TRBV5-1 and TRBJ2-7, with D maybe TRBD2 (7 bases). The CDR3 has 15 residues. Looked up from germline, CDR1 is SGHRS and CDR2 is YFSETQ. The ends were cut back, 2 bases at V and 4 bases at J, with 16 bases in the middle. The CDR3 coding sequence is TGCGCCAGCAGCTTCAAGGGGGGGTTGGGGTACGAGCAGTACTTC. It yields the protein CASSFKGGLGYEQYF.

The chain employs TRBV10-3 and TRBJ2-7; D gene uncertain. CDR1 and CDR2 from the germline V gene are ENHRY and SYGVKD. The CDR3 totals 11 residues. The V and J ends lost 6 bases and 6 bases respectively, with 9 bases between them. The CDR3, as DNA: TGTGCCATCAGCGAGAGCTCCGAGCAGTACTTC. Protein: CAISESSEQYF.

The gene calls are TRBV20-1 and TRBJ1-1, with 12 positions matching TRBD1. This CDR3 has 16 residues. Looked up from germline, CDR1 is DFQATT and CDR2 is SNEGSKA (reference sequence). Trimming at V came to 5 bases and at J to 11 bases, leaving 18 bases not matched to a gene. This chain's CDR3 is CSAGAGTGGWGWVAFF. In DNA form, the CDR3 reads TGCAGTGCTGGAGCCGGGACAGGGGGCTGGGGGTGGGTGGCTTTCTTT.

This chain links TRBV3-1 with TRBJ2-7, with 11 bases identical to TRBD2. The V gene end was trimmed by 5 bases and the J gene end by 0 bases; junction bases not matched to a gene: 3. CDR1 and CDR2 from the germline V gene are LGHDT and YNNKEL (reference sequence). The CDR3 extends over 15 amino acids. Here the CDR3 reads CASSTGTSGSYEQYF. The CDR3 DNA reads as TGTGCCAGCAGCACCGGGACTAGCGGCTCCTACGAGCAGTACTTC.

This chain joins TRBV24-1 and TRBJ2-1, with 9 bases matching TRBD2. Germline V gives CDR1 KGHDR, CDR2 SFDVKD. Germline trimming cut 5 bases from V and 8 bases from J; bases unmatched to any gene: 6. The CDR3 sequence is 14 residues long. The CDR3 sequence is CATSVSGRGDEQFF. The CDR3 DNA follows: TGTGCCACCAGTGTTAGCGGGAGAGGGGATGAGCAGTTCTTC.

The chain combines TRBV6-5 with TRBJ1-1, with TRBD1 identical over 7 bases. V lost 4 bases to trimming and J lost 5 bases; unmatched junction nucleotides: 7. The CDR3 contains 14 residues. Germline CDR1 is MNHEY and CDR2 is SVGAGI. The CDR3 DNA is TGTGCCAGCAGTTCTCAGGGGGTCGCGACTGAAGCTTTCTTT. Protein sequence: CASSSQGVATEAFF.